This T cell receptor (beta chain) is from a study of blood T cell repertoires in COVID-19. Across the study: Sites in the United States, Italy and Spain provided acute and convalescent COVID-19 samples.

Assay used: immunoSEQ multiplex PCR; TCRdb lists only in-frame clones, some missing. The sample shows fewer than 300,000 clones, roughly 85% of them seen only once. Looked up from germline, CDR1 is LNHDA and CDR2 is SQIVND (reference sequence). V was clipped by 3 bases and J by 5 bases, with 10 bases between them. CDR3 length equals 14 residues. The study recruited people aged roughly 18 to 95 years across about 25 US areas. Cohorts were determined from participant-reported clinical history. For recovered donors of Cohort 3, there were two negative PCRs, clearance, or symptom resolution. The chain uses TRBV19 and TRBJ2-2; no definite D call. The sequencing input was PBMCs or T cells enriched from blood (not recorded which). This clonotype was obtained from a woman in her 50s who had recovered from COVID-19. The DNA of the CDR3 is TGTGCCAGTAGTATTCCCCTAAAAACCGGGGAGCTGTTTTTT. Its translation is CASSIPLKTGELFF. Drawing the rest from reference TRBV19 and TRBJ2-2, the complete variable domain is DGGITQSPKYLFRKEGQNVTLSCEQNLNHDAMYWYRQDPGQGLRLIYYSQIVNDFQKGDIAEGYSVSREKKESFPLTVTSAQKNPTAFYLCASSIPLKTGELFFGEGSRLTVL.